Given below is one T cell receptor beta chain in context. The junction departs from germline at one end; a sequencing error may be responsible. The CDR3 spans 16 residues. Germline V lookup: CDR1 SEHNR, CDR2 FQNEAQ (reference sequence). This sample stems from a study of blood T cell repertoires in COVID-19. Study summary: Specimens from acute and convalescent COVID-19 originated in the United States, Italy and Spain. Nucleic acid was either cDNA or gDNA, and it came from T cells, B-cell-depleted T cells, or PBMCs.

Original methodology: From reference gene primer amplification, estimates of nucleated cell counts were derived. The table came from immunoSEQ multiplex PCR; TCRdb's copy has only in-frame clones and leaves some out. The DNA gave D and trimming, while V, J and clone size come from that table. The sample lists fewer than 30,000 clones; approximately 93% were seen once. Seattle-derived patients entered the study during active infection and were followed longitudinally. This chain joins TRBV7-9 and TRBJ1-1; D is ambiguous. The sequence derives from a woman aged 70-85 years with COVID-19, enrolled during active disease. Sequenced input: peripheral blood. For the CDR3, the DNA is TGTGCCAGCAGCCTTTATAACCGGCGGGTGAACGCTGAAGCTTTCTTT. It translates to CASSLYNRRVNAEAFF.